This is a list of T cell receptor beta chains from one sample in a study of blood T cells in healthy people across ages. MiXCR, applied by TCRdb to the 5' RACE reads, yields one record per CDR3 protein. Of some 1.8 million distinct CDR3 sequences in the sample, roughly two fifths were seen once. Sequencing was carried out using blood. Every receptor here comes from a human donor in good health. Each CDR3 is given without its conserved first and last residue.

V gene	J gene	CDR3 protein
TRBV12-5	TRBJ2-1	ASGFSGGVYNEQF
TRBV7-8	TRBJ2-1	ASTGGWLAGAKSSYNEQF
TRBV20-1	TRBJ2-1	SAWGGSQGF
TRBV12-3/TRBV12-4	TRBJ1-5	ASSFEGVSNQPQH
TRBV20-1	TRBJ1-2	SARDASRTDGYT
TRBV3-1	TRBJ1-2	ASSQRAGGDGYT
TRBV7-2	TRBJ2-1	ASSSSGLAGARSYNEQF
TRBV7-9	TRBJ2-1	ASSQTSVPYNEQF
TRBV30	TRBJ1-2	AWTPGTGDGYT
TRBV29-1	TRBJ1-1	SVSGVSTEAF
TRBV12-3/TRBV12-4	TRBJ2-1	ASRKFSGQPYNEQF
TRBV20-1	TRBJ1-1	SAWDFENTEAF
TRBV24-1	TRBJ2-5	ATSDFQGTETQY
TRBV6-2/TRBV6-3	TRBJ2-7	ASSLEDWQDIPYEQY
TRBV7-2	TRBJ1-2	ASSLSEGAYGYT
TRBV28	TRBJ1-5	ASSTLSGGGNQPQH
TRBV6-5	TRBJ1-2	ASSYTLPSRMGDGYT
TRBV12-3/TRBV12-4	TRBJ1-2	ASSFSGTGVYGYT
TRBV6-2/TRBV6-3	TRBJ2-3	ASGDVTQY
TRBV20-1	TRBJ2-5	SGGAGLQETQY
TRBV19	TRBJ2-1	ASKGGTWEF
TRBV9	TRBJ2-6	ASSVGDRAGANVLT
TRBV12-3/TRBV12-4	TRBJ1-5	ASSLGYGGQPQH
TRBV7-3	TRBJ2-1	ASSLVAGGFNEQF
TRBV20-1	TRBJ1-1	SARSQGRTEAF
TRBV7-3	TRBJ2-1	ASSFPLGNEQF
TRBV29-1	TRBJ2-3	SVEIGGTDTQY
TRBV6-2/TRBV6-3	TRBJ2-1	ASRTMSYNEQF
TRBV5-1	TRBJ1-1	ASSLDGEQRAF
TRBV11-2	TRBJ2-7	ASSSWTSGGSYEQY
TRBV10-3	TRBJ2-7	AISESSSRGEQY
TRBV6-6	TRBJ2-1	TSRILANEQF
TRBV4-3	TRBJ2-3	ASSQGRTSGSPRTDTQY
TRBV29-1	TRBJ2-3	SVVGPGGGTQY
TRBV20-1	TRBJ2-7	SARRPTQGSYEQY
TRBV7-6	TRBJ1-6	ASSLEGRNYSPLH
TRBV4-3	TRBJ1-3	ASSQGNRPGNTIY
TRBV7-6	TRBJ2-3	ASLPDPGADTQY
TRBV11-1	TRBJ2-7	ASSFRGAAYEQY
TRBV6-4	TRBJ2-4	ASTGGLEGIQY
TRBV20-1	TRBJ2-3	SARKAGDTDTQY
TRBV3-1	TRBJ1-5	ASSQDAGAGQPQH
TRBV12-3/TRBV12-4	TRBJ1-2	ASSFWTEDGYT
TRBV20-1	TRBJ1-5	SARDLVKQGASQPRH
TRBV20-1	TRBJ2-3	SARYSPQDGAHTDTQY
TRBV28	TRBJ2-4	ASSARGAKNIQY
TRBV29-1	TRBJ1-1	SVGEGGWTEAF
TRBV5-1	TRBJ2-1	ASSTGDSSYNEQF
TRBV5-1	TRBJ2-2	ASSRLGGAGELF
TRBV7-2	TRBJ2-1	ASSLPTLVGEQF
TRBV7-2	.	ASSSYRGIEQY
TRBV20-1	TRBJ2-7	SARGGTGEGYEQY
TRBV6-6	TRBJ1-2	ASRHLDRDYGYT
TRBV7-2	.	ASSSQNTGSGGLYEQY
TRBV6-1	TRBJ1-2	ASSEGAYWGYT
TRBV7-2	TRBJ2-5	ASSSLAGGRQETQY
TRBV20-1	TRBJ1-1	SARHARDTEAF
TRBV6-1	TRBJ1-2	ASSGRVPRRDNGYT
TRBV5-6	TRBJ2-1	ASSLVGGYTNEQF